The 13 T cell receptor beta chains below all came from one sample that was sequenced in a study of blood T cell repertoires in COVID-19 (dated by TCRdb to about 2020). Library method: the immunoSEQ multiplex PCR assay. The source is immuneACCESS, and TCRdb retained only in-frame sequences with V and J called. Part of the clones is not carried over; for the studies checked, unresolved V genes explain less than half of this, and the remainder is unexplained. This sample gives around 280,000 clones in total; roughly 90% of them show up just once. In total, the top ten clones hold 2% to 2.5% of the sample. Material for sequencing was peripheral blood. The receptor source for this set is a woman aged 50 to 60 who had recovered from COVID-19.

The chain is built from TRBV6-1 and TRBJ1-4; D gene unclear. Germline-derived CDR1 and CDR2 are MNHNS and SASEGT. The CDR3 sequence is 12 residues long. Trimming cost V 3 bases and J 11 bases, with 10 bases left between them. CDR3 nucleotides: TGTGCCAGCAGTGACGTTCCGGGGAAACTGTTTTTT. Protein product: CASSDVPGKLFF.

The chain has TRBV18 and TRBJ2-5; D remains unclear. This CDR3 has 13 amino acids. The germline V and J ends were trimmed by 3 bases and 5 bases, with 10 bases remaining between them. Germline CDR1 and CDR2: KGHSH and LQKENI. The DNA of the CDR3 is TGTGCCAGCTCACCGCACCGGTGGGAGACCCAGTACTTC. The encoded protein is CASSPHRWETQYF.

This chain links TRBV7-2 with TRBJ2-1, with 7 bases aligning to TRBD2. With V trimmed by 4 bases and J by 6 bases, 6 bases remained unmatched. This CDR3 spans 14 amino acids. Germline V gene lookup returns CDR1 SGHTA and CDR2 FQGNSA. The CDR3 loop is CASSSPGLPNEQFF. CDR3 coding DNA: TGTGCCAGCAGCTCACCGGGACTACCCAATGAGCAGTTCTTC.

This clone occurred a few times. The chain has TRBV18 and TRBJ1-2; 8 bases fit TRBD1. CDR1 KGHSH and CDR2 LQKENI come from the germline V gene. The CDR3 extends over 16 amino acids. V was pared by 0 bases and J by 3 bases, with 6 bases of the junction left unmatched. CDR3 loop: CASSPPQGAGDYGYTF. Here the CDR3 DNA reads TGTGCCAGCTCACCACCGCAGGGGGCCGGGGACTATGGCTACACCTTC.

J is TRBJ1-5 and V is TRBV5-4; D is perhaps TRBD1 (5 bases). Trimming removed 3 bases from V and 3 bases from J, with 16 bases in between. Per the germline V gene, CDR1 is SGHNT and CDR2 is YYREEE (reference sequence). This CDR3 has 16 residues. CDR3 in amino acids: CASSSMAGGVNQPQHF. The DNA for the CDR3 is TGTGCCAGCAGCTCTATGGCCGGGGGAGTCAATCAGCCCCAGCATTTT.

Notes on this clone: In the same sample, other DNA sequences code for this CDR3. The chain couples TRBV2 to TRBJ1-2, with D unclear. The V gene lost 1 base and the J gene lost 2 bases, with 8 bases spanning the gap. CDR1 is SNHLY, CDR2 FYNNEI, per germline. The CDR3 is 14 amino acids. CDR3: CASSEGLANYGYTF. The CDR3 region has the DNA TGTGCCAGCAGTGAAGGGCTAGCCAACTATGGCTACACCTTC.

CDR3 DNA: TGTGCCAGCAGCATGGGACTAGCGGGGTCTTACGAGCAGTACTTC. The encoded protein is CASSMGLAGSYEQYF. The chain employs TRBV11-1 and TRBJ2-7; 13 bases are a match to TRBD2. Germline values: CDR1 SGHAT, CDR2 FQDESV (reference sequence). This CDR3 comprises 15 residues. The ends lost 5 bases at V and 4 bases at J; junction bases unmatched: 5.

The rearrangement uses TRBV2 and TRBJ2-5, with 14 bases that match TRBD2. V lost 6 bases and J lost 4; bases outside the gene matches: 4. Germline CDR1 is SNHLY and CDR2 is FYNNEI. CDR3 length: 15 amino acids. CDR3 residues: CASSRLAGGLETQYF. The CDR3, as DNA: TGTGCCAGCAGCCGACTAGCGGGGGGGCTAGAGACCCAGTACTTC.

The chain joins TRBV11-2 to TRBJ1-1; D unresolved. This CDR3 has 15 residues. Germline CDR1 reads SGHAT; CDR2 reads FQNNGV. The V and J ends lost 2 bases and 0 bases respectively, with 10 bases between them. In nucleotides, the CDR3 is TGTGCCAGCAGCTTATCTGCGGGGATGAACACTGAAGCTTTCTTT. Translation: CASSLSAGMNTEAFF.

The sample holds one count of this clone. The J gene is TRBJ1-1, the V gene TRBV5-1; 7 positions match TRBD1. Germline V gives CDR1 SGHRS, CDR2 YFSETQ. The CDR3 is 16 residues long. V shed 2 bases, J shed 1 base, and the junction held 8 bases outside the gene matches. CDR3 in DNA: TGCGCCAGCAGCTTTAGACAGGGCGGAGGGAACACTGAAGCTTTCTTT. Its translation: CASSFRQGGGNTEAFF.

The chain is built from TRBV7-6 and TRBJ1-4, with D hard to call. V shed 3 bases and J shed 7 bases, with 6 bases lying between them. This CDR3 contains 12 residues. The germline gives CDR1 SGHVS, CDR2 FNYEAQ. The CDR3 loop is CASSFVREKLFF. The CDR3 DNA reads TGTGCCAGCAGCTTCGTCCGTGAAAAACTGTTTTTT. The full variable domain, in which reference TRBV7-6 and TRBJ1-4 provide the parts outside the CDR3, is GAGVSQSPRYKVTKRGQDVALRCDPISGHVSLYWYRQALGQGPEFLTYFNYEAQQDKSGLPNDRFSAERPEGSISTLTIQRTEQRDSAMYRCASSFVREKLFFGSGTQLSVL.

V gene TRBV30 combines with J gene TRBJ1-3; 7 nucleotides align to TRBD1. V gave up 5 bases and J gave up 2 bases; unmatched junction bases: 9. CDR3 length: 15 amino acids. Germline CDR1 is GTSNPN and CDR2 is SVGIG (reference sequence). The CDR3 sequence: CAWSRGGTAGNTIYF. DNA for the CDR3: TGTGCCTGGTCTCGAGGGGGCACAGCTGGAAACACCATATATTTT. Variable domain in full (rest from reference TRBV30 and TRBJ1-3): SQTIHQWPATLVQPVGSPLSLECTVEGTSNPNLYWYRQAAGRGLQLLFYSVGIGQISSEVPQNLSASRPQDRQFILSSKKLLLSDSGFYLCAWSRGGTAGNTIYFGEGSWLTVV.

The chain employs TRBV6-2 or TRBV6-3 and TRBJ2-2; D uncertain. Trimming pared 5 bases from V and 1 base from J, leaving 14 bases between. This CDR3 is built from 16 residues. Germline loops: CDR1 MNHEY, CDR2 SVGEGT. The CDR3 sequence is CASSGLSTQNTGELFF. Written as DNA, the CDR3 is TGTGCCAGCAGTGGGCTGTCGACCCAGAACACCGGGGAGCTGTTTTTT.